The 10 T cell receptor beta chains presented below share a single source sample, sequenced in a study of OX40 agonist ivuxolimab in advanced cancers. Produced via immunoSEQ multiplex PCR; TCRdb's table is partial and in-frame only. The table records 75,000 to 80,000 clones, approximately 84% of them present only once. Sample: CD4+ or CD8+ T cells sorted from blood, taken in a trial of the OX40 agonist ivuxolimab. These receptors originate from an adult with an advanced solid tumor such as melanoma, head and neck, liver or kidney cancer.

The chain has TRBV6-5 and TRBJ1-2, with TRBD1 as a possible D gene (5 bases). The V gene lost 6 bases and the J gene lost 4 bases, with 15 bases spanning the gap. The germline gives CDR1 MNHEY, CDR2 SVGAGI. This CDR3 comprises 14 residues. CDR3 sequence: CASRQQAGVYGYTF. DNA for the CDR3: TGTGCCAGCAGACAACAGGCTGGAGTCTATGGCTACACCTTC.

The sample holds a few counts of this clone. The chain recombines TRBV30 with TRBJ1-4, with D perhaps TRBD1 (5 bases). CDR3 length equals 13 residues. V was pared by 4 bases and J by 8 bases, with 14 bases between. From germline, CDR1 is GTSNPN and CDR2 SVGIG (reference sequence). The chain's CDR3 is CAWNGGKKEKLFF. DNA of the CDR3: TGTGCCTGGAATGGGGGGAAAAAGGAAAAACTGTTTTTT.

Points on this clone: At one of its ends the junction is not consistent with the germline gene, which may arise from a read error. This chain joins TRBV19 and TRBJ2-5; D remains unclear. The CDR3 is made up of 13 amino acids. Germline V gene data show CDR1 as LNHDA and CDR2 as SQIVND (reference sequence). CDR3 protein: CASSIDPDTQTHF. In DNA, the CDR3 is TGTGCCAGTAGTATAGACCCCGACACCCAGACGCACTTC.

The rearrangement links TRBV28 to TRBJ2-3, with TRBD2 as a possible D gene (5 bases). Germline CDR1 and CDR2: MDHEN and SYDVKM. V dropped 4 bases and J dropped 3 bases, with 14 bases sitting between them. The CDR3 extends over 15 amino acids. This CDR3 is CASSYGVQGTDTQYF. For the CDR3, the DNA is TGTGCCAGCAGTTACGGGGTCCAAGGGACAGATACGCAGTATTTT.

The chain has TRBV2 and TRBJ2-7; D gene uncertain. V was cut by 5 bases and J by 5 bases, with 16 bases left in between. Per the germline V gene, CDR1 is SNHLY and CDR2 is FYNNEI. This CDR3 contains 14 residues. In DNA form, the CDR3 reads TGTGCCAGCAGTCCCTCGGAGAGACTCAACGAGCAGTACTTC. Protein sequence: CASSPSERLNEQYF.

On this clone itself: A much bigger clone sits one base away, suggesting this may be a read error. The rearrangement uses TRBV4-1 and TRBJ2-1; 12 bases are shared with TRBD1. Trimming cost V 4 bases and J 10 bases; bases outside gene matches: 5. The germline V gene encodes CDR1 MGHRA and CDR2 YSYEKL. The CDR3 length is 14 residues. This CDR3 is CASSLGTGGEEQFF. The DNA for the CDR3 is TGCGCCAGCAGCCTCGGGACAGGGGGCGAGGAGCAGTTCTTC.

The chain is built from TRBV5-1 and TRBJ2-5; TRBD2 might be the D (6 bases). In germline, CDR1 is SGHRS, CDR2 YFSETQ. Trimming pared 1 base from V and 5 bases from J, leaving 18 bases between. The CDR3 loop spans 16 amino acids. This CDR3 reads CASSLYSGEKAETQYF. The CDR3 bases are TGCGCCAGCAGCTTGTACTCGGGGGAGAAGGCGGAGACCCAGTACTTC.

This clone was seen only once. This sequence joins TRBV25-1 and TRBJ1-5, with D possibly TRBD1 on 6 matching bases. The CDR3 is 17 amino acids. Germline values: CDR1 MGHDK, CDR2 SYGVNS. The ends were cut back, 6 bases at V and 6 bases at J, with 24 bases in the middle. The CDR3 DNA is TGTGCCAGCAGCGCCGGAGGGGGGGGAGTAGCAGTTCAGCCCCAGCATTTT. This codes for CASSAGGGGVAVQPQHF.

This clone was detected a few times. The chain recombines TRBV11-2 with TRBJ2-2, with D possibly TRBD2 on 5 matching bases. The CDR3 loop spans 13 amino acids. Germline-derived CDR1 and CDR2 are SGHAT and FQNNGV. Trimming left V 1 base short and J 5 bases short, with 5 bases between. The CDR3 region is CASSLAGTGELFF. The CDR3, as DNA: TGTGCCAGCAGCTTAGCGGGAACCGGGGAGCTGTTTTTT.

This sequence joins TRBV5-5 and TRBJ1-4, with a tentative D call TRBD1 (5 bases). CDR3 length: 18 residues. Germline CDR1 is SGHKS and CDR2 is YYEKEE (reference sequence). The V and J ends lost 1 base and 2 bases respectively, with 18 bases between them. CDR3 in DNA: TGTGCCAGCAGCTTGCCTCAGGGTACGGATTGGACTAATGAAAAACTGTTTTTT. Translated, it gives CASSLPQGTDWTNEKLFF.